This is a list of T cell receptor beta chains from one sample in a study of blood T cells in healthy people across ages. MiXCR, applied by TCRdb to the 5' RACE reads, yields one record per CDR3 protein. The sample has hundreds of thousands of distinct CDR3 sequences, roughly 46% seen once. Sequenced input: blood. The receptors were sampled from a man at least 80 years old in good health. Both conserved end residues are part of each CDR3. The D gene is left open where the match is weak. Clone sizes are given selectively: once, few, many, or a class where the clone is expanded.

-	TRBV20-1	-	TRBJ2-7	CSAARNEQYF	TGCAGTGCTGCAAGGAATGAGCAGTACTTC
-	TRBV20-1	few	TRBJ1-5	CSPRALTEPQHF	TGCAGCCCGAGGGCCCTCACGGAGCCCCAGCATTTT
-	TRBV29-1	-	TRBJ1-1	CSVELALRVNTEAFF	TGCAGCGTTGAGTTGGCGTTGAGGGTGAACACTGAAGCTTTCTTT
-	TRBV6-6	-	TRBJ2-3	CASSYSGRQYF	TGTGCCAGCAGTTACAGCGGTCGGCAGTATTTT
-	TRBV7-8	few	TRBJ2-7	CASSVGNRVYEQYF	TGTGCCAGCAGCGTAGGTAACAGGGTCTACGAGCAGTACTTC
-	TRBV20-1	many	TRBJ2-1	CSAPVQTGRNEQFF	TGCAGTGCCCCTGTCCAGACGGGGCGCAATGAGCAGTTCTTC
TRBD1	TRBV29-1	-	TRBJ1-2	CSVSSGGDYGYTF	TGCAGCGTCTCCTCAGGGGGTGACTATGGCTACACCTTC
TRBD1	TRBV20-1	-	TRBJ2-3	CSARDRGHVTDTQYF	TGCAGTGCTAGAGACAGGGGGCATGTCACAGATACGCAGTATTTT
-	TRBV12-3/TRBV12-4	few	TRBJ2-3	CASSVPLDTQYF	TGTGCCAGCAGTGTCCCATTAGATACGCAGTATTTT
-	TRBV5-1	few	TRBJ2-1	CASSLGPDSYNEQFF	TGCGCCAGCAGCTTGGGGCCGGACTCCTACAATGAGCAGTTCTTC
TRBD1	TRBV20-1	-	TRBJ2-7	CSARTTGRHEQYF	TGCAGTGCTCGAACGACAGGGCGGCACGAGCAGTACTTC
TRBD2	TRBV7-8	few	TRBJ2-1	CASSFGGGTDEQFF	TGTGCCAGCAGCTTTGGGGGAGGGACCGATGAGCAGTTCTTC
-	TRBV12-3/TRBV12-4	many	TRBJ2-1	CASSWRMSSYNEQFF	TGTGCCAGCAGTTGGAGGATGAGCTCCTACAATGAGCAGTTCTTC
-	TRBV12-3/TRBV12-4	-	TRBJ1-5	CASSPQLEGNQPQHF	TGTGCCAGCAGTCCCCAACTTGAAGGTAATCAGCCCCAGCATTTT
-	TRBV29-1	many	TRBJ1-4	CSVKDGGDEKLFF	TGCAGCGTGAAGGACGGAGGGGATGAAAAACTGTTTTTT
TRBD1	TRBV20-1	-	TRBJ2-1	CSARGNRGGSYNEQFF	TGCAGTGCTAGAGGTAACAGGGGTGGCTCCTACAATGAGCAGTTCTTC
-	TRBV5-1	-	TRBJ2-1	CAGSGSPPYNEQFF	TGCGCCGGCAGCGGCAGCCCCCCTTACAATGAGCAGTTCTTC
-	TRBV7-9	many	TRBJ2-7	CASSSPGLSYEQYF	TGTGCCAGCAGCTCACCGGGACTTTCCTACGAGCAGTACTTC
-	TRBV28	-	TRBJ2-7	CASSLSGRIYEQYF	TGTGCCAGCAGTTTAAGTGGCAGGATCTACGAGCAGTACTTC
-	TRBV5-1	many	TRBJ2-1	CASRSGEWVNEQFF	TGCGCCAGCAGATCCGGTGAGTGGGTCAATGAGCAGTTCTTC
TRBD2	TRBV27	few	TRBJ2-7	CASSSLGLGNYEQYF	TGTGCCAGCAGTTCCCTGGGACTAGGTAACTACGAGCAGTACTTC
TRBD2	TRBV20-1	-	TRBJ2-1	CSATGFDSGSINEQFF	TGCAGTGCAACCGGGTTTGATAGCGGGAGTATTAATGAGCAGTTCTTC
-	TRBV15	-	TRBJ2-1	CATSRDLLGYEQFF	TGTGCCACCAGCAGAGATCTATTGGGGTATGAGCAGTTCTTC
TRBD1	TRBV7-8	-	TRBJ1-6	CASSLEAGGVYSPLHF	TGTGCCAGCAGCTTAGAGGCAGGGGGCGTTTATTCACCCCTCCACTTT
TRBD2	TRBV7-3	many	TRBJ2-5	CASSLREGETQYF	TGTGCCAGCAGCTTAAGGGAGGGGGAGACCCAGTACTTC
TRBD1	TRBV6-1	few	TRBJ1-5	CASSGRTGAASNQPQHF	TGTGCCAGCAGTGGTCGGACAGGGGCGGCAAGCAATCAGCCCCAGCATTTT
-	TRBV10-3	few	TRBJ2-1	CAISESGDAYNEQFF	TGTGCCATCAGTGAGAGCGGAGATGCCTACAATGAGCAGTTCTTC
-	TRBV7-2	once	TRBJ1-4	CASSLEGPAATNEKLFF	TGTGCCAGCAGCTTAGAAGGGCCAGCCGCAACTAATGAAAAACTGTTTTTT
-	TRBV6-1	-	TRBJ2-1	CASSEGSQNTQFF	TGTGCCAGCAGTGAAGGCTCCCAAAACACGCAGTTCTTC
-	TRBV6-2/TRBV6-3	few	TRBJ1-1	CASIYEGNTEAFF	TGTGCCAGCATATATGAGGGGAACACTGAAGCTTTCTTT
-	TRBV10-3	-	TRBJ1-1	CAIKGSNTEAFF	TGTGCCATCAAAGGGTCCAACACTGAAGCTTTCTTT
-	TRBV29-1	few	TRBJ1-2	CSVIDSSRIYGYTF	TGCAGCGTGATCGACAGTTCCCGTATCTATGGCTACACCTTC
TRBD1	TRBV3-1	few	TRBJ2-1	CASSRDRDKREQFF	TGTGCCAGCAGCCGGGACAGGGATAAACGTGAGCAGTTCTTC
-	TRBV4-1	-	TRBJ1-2	CASSQVQQTSGYTF	TGCGCCAGCAGCCAAGTACAGCAGACTAGTGGCTACACCTTC
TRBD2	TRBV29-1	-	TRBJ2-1	CSVRGGDRSSGINEQFF	TGCAGCGTTCGGGGAGGGGATCGGTCGAGTGGGATCAATGAGCAGTTCTTC
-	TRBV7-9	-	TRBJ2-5	CASSLEAKLGAQYF	TGTGCCAGCAGCTTAGAGGCCAAACTAGGAGCCCAGTACTTC
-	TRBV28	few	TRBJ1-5	CASSSSPWAGISNQPQHF	TGTGCCAGCAGTTCCAGCCCTTGGGCCGGAATTAGCAATCAGCCCCAGCATTTT
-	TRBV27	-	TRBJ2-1	CASSLASPSSPPGNEQFF	TGTGCCAGCAGTTTGGCCTCTCCGTCCAGCCCCCCTGGCAATGAGCAGTTCTTC
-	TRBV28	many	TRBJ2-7	CASSLPGVYEQYF	TGTGCCAGCAGCTTACCCGGGGTCTACGAGCAGTACTTC
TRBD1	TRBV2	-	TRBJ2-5	CASSEVGTGVETQYF	TGTGCCAGCAGTGAAGTCGGGACAGGGGTGGAGACCCAGTACTTC
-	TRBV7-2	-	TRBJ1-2	CASSLEIGNYGYTF	TGTGCCAGCAGCTTAGAAATAGGGAATTATGGCTACACCTTC
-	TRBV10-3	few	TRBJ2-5	CAISDVGRLLGETQYF	TGTGCCATCAGTGATGTGGGCAGGCTCCTCGGAGAGACCCAGTACTTC
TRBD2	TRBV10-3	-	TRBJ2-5	CAISEGLAGVETQYF	TGTGCCATCAGTGAAGGCCTAGCGGGAGTTGAGACCCAGTACTTC
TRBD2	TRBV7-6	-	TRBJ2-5	CASSLAGLAGDHEQYF	TGTGCCAGCAGCTTAGCCGGACTAGCGGGAGACCATGAGCAGTACTTC
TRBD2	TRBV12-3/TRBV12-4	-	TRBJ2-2	CATGLAGATGELFF	TGTGCCACGGGACTAGCGGGGGCCACCGGGGAGCTGTTTTTT
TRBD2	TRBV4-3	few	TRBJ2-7	CASSQGSSGRDHEQYF	TGCGCCAGCAGCCAAGGATCCAGCGGGAGGGATCATGAGCAGTACTTC
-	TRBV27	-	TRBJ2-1	CASSFWQGKGNEQFF	TGTGCCAGCAGTTTCTGGCAGGGTAAGGGGAATGAGCAGTTCTTC
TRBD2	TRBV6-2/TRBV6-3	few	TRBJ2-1	CASSYPAASGNNEQFF	TGTGCCAGCAGTTACCCAGCGGCTAGCGGGAACAATGAGCAGTTCTTC
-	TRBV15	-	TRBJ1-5	CATSRVAGNQPQHF	TGTGCCACCAGCAGAGTCGCAGGCAATCAGCCCCAGCATTTT
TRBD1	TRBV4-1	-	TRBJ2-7	CASSQDRGTGYPSYEQYF	TGCGCCAGCAGCCAAGATCGGGGGACAGGGTATCCCTCCTACGAGCAGTACTTC
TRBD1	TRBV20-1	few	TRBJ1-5	CSATTGQHDQPQHF	TGCAGTGCTACCACGGGACAGCACGATCAGCCCCAGCATTTT
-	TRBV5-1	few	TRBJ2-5	CASSFGSKETQYF	TGCGCCAGCAGCTTCGGGAGTAAGGAGACCCAGTACTTC
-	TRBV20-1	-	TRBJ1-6	CSARGGGIGSPLHF	TGCAGTGCTAGGGGGGGAGGGATAGGTTCACCCCTCCACTTT